Listed below are T cell receptor beta chains from one sample, sequenced in a study of T cell responses to AZD1222 COVID-19 vaccine. Method: immunoSEQ multiplex PCR; TCRdb's copy keeps in-frame clones and lacks some. The table includes 150,000 to 170,000 clones, roughly nine tenths detected once. Sequences were derived from peripheral blood, sampled on day 0 of MenACWY control vaccination. The receptors stem from an adult in good health. The conserved cysteine and the conserved F or W are not part of the CDR3 here. Each record gives: J gene, V gene, CDR3 protein.

TRBJ1-5,TRBV28,ASTQRGQPQH
TRBJ2-1,TRBV27,ASSLFSTSGSHNEQF
TRBJ1-3,TRBV10-3,AINPTGSSGNTIY
TRBJ1-2,TRBV11-2,ASSPDRGDYGYT
TRBJ1-6,TRBV14,ASSPGGRYSPLH
TRBJ2-3,TRBV23-1,ASTQLFVWGTDTQY
TRBJ1-4,TRBV25-1,ASSAYRAREKLF
TRBJ1-5,TRBV28,ASSSDRVNQPQH
TRBJ2-2,TRBV11-2,ASSLVLLAATNTGELF
TRBJ1-1,TRBV7-2,ASSLMSGPGEAF
TRBJ2-1,TRBV5-1,ASSRTDNEQF
TRBJ1-6,TRBV9,ASSVVDSDSPLH
TRBJ1-2,TRBV28,ASSSPGRTTANYGYT
TRBJ1-1,TRBV24-1,ATSDLDSTSTEAF
TRBJ1-6,TRBV5-6,ASSLLQMDSPLH
TRBJ1-2,TRBV5-4,ASSRTNYRNPVHGYT
TRBJ2-1,TRBV5-4,ASSSRTGEQF
TRBJ1-4,TRBV30,AWTGGRDIPF
TRBJ2-7,TRBV4-3,ASSHGTSGSSYEQY
TRBJ2-1,TRBV28,ASTSQLVFPNEQF
TRBJ1-5,TRBV21-1,ASSKEAANNQPQH
TRBJ2-7,TRBV19,ASSMAGGGNYEQY
TRBJ1-5,TRBV11-1,ASSVTVNQPQH
TRBJ2-1,TRBV28,ASSFRSGDSNEQF
TRBJ2-1,TRBV19,ASSMWQGQRREQF
TRBJ1-1,TRBV19,ASSILSGAAF
TRBJ2-5,TRBV28,ASSLLAGGQETQY
TRBJ1-2,TRBV11-2,ASSPTALYGYT
TRBJ1-2,TRBV28,ASSLAGQGSNYGYT
TRBJ2-2,TRBV19,ASSTGGSDTGELF
TRBJ1-5,TRBV6-2/TRBV6-3,ASSYPPGGGKSNQPQH
TRBJ1-6,TRBV7-2,ASSLDRGDSPLH
TRBJ1-4,TRBV2,ASSEVQSNEKLF
TRBJ2-7,TRBV27,ASSLMTPAYEQY
TRBJ1-6,TRBV6-5,ASSFRTGQSPLH
TRBJ1-1,TRBV4-1,ASSQPKRGTEAF
TRBJ1-4,TRBV7-6,ASSLPRQGTNEKLF
TRBJ2-3,TRBV5-1,ASSSSGATDTQY
TRBJ1-5,TRBV1,TSSQGKDRGWGFRPQH
TRBJ1-2,TRBV5-1,ASSLGIMAQGTNYGYT
TRBJ2-2,TRBV19,ASWTGYDTGELF
TRBJ2-7,TRBV19,ASSGFGAGVEQY
TRBJ1-6,TRBV6-5,ASSYVGLRSGSPLH
TRBJ1-3,TRBV6-5,ASSYAEGFGNTIY
TRBJ2-7,TRBV29-1,SVGDGPYEQY
TRBJ2-1,TRBV27,ASSLRAGRAEIISYNEQF
TRBJ2-2,TRBV14,ASSQLQGNTGELF
TRBJ2-4,TRBV5-1,ASSYTSGTGIVAAKNIQY
TRBJ1-1,TRBV24-1,ATRGGDRMNTEAF
TRBJ2-5,TRBV2,ASSDGRGEETQY
TRBJ2-5,TRBV6-2/TRBV6-3,ASSYSRSRGASQETQY
TRBJ2-1,TRBV27,ASTVLRGVSF
TRBJ2-1,TRBV9,ASSVITGDYNEQF
TRBJ1-2,TRBV5-6,ASSRLLGAT
TRBJ1-2,TRBV10-3,AISPADTYGYT
TRBJ1-5,TRBV19,ASSRGQPNSNQPQH
TRBJ2-3,TRBV25-1,ASSKGLAESTDTQY
TRBJ1-2,TRBV11-3,ASSPNRAGYT
TRBJ1-2,TRBV4-2,ASSQDSWGYT